This TCR beta chain was observed in a study of beta chain features in type 1 diabetes. The CDR3 covers 15 residues. The V gene's germline CDR1 is SGHTA and CDR2 FQGNSA. Study-wide findings and caveats: Here, the possible influence of HLA type (on TCRB rearrangement) remained unresolved. It was possible that PCR favored shorter templates, equally so in patients and controls. TCRB CDR3s from Type 1 diabetes patients were moderately but significantly shorter in all four CD4+ subsets.

cDNA synthesis used the whole RNA isolate, giving expressed TCRB sequences. Produced via immunoSEQ multiplex PCR; TCRdb's table is partial and in-frame only. The table has about 370,000 clones, 9.6% seen once. There was one heparinised blood draw per donor, averaging about 116 mL. To note about this clone: Its specificity is not known.

The V gene is TRBV7-2, the J gene TRBJ2-5; 10 nucleotides align to TRBD2. The closer fit of TRBJ2-7 to the DNA end suggests the J call may be wrong. The source of this sequence is a man aged 25-45 years with type 1 diabetes. Sequenced material: central memory CD4+ T cells from blood. The CDR3, as DNA: TGTGCCAGCAGTACTAGGACTAGCGGATCCTACGAGCAGTACTTC. This codes for CASSTRTSGSYEQYF.